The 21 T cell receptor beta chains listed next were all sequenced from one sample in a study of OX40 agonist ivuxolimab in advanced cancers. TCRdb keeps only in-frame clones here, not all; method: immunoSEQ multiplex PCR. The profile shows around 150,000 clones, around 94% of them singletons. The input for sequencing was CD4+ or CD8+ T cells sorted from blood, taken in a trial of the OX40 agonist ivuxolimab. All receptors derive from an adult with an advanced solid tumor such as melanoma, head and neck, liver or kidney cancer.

The CDR3 region is CASSIDLQGLGYTF. CDR3 DNA sequence: TGTGCCAGTAGTATAGATCTACAGGGTCTCGGCTACACCTTC. The chain uses TRBV19 and TRBJ1-2; TRBD1 might be the D (6 bases). Trimming took off 0 bases at V and 8 bases at J, with 13 bases between the two ends. CDR1 is LNHDA and CDR2 is SQIVND in the germline V gene (reference sequence). This CDR3 contains 14 residues.

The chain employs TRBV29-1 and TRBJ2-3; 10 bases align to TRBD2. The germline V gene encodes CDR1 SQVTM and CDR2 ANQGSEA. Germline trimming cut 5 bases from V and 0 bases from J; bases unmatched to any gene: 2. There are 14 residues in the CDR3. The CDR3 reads CSVSGRASTDTQYF. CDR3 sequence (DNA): TGCAGCGTTAGCGGGAGGGCTAGCACAGATACGCAGTATTTT.

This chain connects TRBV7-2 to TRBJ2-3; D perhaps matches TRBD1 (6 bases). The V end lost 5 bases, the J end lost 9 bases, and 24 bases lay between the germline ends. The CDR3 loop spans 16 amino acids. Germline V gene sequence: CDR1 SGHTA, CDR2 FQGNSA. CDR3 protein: CASSRPSVGFGQTQYF. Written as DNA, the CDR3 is TGTGCCAGCAGCCGTCCGTCGGTTGGGTTTGGACAGACGCAGTATTTT.

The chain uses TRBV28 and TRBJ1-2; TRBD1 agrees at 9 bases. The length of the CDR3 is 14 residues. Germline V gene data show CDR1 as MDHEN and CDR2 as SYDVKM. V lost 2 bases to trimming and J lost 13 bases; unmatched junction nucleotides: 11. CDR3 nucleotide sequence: TGTGCCAGCAGTTTACATCCGGGACAGGGCTTCGGCACCTTC. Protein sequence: CASSLHPGQGFGTF.

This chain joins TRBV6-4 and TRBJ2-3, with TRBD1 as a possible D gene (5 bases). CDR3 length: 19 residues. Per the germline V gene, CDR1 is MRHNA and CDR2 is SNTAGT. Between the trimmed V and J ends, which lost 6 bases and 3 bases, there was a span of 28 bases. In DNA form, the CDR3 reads TGTGCCAGCAGCGAACGGCCTAGGGGCCCCCTCTTCTCAACAGATACGCAGTATTTT. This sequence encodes CASSERPRGPLFSTDTQYF.

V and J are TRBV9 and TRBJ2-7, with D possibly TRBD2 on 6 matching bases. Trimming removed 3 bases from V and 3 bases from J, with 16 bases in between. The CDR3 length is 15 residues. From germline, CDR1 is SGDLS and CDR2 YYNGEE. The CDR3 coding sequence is TGTGCCAGCAGCGCCGGACACGGGACTCGCTACGAGCAGTACTTC. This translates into CASSAGHGTRYEQYF.

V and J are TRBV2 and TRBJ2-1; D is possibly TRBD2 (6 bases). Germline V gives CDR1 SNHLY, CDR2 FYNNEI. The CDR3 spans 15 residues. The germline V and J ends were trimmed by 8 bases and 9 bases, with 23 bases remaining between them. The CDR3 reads CASGGPRLGSGEQFF. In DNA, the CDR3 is TGTGCCAGCGGGGGTCCGAGACTAGGGTCCGGTGAGCAGTTCTTC. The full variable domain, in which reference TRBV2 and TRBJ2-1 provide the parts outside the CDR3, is EPEVTQTPSHQVTQMGQEVILRCVPISNHLYFYWYRQILGQKVEFLVSFYNNEISEKSEIFDDQFSVERPDGSNFTLKIRSTKLEDSAMYFCASGGPRLGSGEQFFGPGTRLTVL.

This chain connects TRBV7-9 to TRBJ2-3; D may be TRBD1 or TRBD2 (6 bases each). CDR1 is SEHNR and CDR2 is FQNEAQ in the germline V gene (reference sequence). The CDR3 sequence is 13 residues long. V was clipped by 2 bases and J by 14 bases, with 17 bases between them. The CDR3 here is CASSLRGASPPYF. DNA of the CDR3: TGTGCCAGCAGCTTAAGGGGGGCTAGTCCCCCGTATTTT.

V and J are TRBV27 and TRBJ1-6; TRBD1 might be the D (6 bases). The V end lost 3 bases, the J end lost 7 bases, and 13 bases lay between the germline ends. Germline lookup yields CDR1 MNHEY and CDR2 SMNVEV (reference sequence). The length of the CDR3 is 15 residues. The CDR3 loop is CASSFLGGGNSPLHF. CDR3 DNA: TGTGCCAGCAGTTTTTTAGGAGGGGGAAATTCACCCCTCCACTTT.

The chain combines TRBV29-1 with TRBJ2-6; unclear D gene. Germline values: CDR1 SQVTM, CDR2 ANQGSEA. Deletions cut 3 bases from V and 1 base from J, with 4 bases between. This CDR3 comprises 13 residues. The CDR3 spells CSVEGSGANVLTF. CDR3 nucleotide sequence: TGCAGCGTTGAGGGGTCTGGGGCCAACGTCCTGACTTTC.

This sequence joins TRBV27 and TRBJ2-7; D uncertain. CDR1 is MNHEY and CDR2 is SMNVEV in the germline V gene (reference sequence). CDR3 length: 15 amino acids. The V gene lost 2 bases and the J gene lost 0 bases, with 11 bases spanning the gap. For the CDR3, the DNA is TGTGCCAGCAGTTTAGATGGGCAGAACTCCTACGAGCAGTACTTC. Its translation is CASSLDGQNSYEQYF.

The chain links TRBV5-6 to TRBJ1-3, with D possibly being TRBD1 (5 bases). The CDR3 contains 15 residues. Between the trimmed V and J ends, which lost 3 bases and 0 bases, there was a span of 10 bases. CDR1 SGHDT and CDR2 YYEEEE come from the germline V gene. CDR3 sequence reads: CASSWGRYSGNTIYF. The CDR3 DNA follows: TGTGCCAGCAGCTGGGGACGGTACTCTGGAAACACCATATATTTT.

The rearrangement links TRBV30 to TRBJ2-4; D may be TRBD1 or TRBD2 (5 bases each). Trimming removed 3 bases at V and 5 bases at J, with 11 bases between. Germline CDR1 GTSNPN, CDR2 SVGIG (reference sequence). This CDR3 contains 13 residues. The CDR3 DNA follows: TGTGCCTGGAGAGTGTCGGGGCAAAACATTCAGTACTTC. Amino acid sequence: CAWRVSGQNIQYF. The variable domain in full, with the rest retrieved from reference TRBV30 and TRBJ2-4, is SQTIHQWPATLVQPVGSPLSLECTVEGTSNPNLYWYRQAAGRGLQLLFYSVGIGQISSEVPQNLSASRPQDRQFILSSKKLLLSDSGFYLCAWRVSGQNIQYFGAGTRLSVL.

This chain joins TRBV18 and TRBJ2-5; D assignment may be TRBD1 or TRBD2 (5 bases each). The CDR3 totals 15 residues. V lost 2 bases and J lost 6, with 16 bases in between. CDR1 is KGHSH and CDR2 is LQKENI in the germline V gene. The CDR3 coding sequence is TGTGCCAGCTCACCATTGGAAACGGGGCGTAAGACCCAGTACTTC. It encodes CASSPLETGRKTQYF. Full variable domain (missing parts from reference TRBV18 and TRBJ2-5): NAGVMQNPRHLVRRRGQEARLRCSPMKGHSHVYWYRQLPEEGLKFMVYLQKENIIDESGMPKERFSAEFPKEGPSILRIQQVVRGDSAAYFCASSPLETGRKTQYFGPGTRLLVL.

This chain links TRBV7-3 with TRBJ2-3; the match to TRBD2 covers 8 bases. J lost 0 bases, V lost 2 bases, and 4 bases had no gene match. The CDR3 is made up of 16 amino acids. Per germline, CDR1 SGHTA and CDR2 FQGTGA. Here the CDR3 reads CASSLERGGSTDTQYF. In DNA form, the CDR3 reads TGTGCCAGCAGCTTAGAGCGCGGGGGGAGCACAGATACGCAGTATTTT.

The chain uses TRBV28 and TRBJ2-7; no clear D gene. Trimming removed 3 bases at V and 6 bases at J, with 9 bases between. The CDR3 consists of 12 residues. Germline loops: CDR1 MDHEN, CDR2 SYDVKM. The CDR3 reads CASSLKGREQYF. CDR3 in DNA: TGTGCCAGCAGTTTGAAAGGTCGCGAGCAGTACTTC.

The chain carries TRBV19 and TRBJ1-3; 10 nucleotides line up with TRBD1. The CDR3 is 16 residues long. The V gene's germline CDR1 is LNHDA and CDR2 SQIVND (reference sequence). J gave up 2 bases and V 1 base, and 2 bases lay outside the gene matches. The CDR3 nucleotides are TGTGCCAGTAGTATAGTAGGGACAGGGGCTGGAAACACCATATATTTT. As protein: CASSIVGTGAGNTIYF.

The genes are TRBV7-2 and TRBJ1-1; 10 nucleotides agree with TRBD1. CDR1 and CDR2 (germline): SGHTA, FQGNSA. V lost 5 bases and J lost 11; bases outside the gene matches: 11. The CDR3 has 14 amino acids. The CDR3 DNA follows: TGTGCCAGCAGCCCGGGACAGGGGAATGTGAAGGCTTTCTTT. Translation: CASSPGQGNVKAFF.

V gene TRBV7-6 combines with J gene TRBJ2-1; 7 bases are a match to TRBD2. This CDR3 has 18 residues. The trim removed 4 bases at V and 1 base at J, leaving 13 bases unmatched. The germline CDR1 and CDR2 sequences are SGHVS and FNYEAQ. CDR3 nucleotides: TGTGCCAGCAGCTCTTTTTCTGGAAGCGGGATGTCCTACAATGAGCAGTTCTTC. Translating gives CASSSFSGSGMSYNEQFF.

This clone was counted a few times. The CDR3 DNA reads TGTGCTAGTGGCTCCACTCTGTACAATGAGCAGTTCTTC. It codes for CASGSTLYNEQFF. This chain joins TRBV12-5 and TRBJ2-1; D gene ambiguous. Trimming cost V 6 bases and J 4 bases, with 10 bases left between them. The CDR3 length is 13 residues. Germline-derived CDR1 and CDR2 are LGHNT and FRNRAP. The full variable domain, completed using reference TRBV12-5 and TRBJ2-1, is DARVTQTPRHKVTEMGQEVTMRCQPILGHNTVFWYRQTMMQGLELLAYFRNRAPLDDSGMPKDRFSAEMPDATLATLKIQPSEPRDSAVYFCASGSTLYNEQFFGPGTRLTVL.

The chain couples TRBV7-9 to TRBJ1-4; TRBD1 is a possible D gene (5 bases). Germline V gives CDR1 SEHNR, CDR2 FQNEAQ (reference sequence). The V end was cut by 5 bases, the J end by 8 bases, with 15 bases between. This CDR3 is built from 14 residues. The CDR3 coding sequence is TGTGCCAGCAGCGCGGGACGTAACTACGAAAAACTGTTTTTT. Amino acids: CASSAGRNYEKLFF.